This T cell receptor (beta chain) was captured by sequencing in a study of beta chain features in type 1 diabetes. Overall study findings and caveats: Insertions at VDJ junctions were less frequent in type 1 diabetes patients. These patients also deleted more nucleotides at the same junctions.

Expressed TCRB transcripts were sequenced, since all the RNA that had been isolated was reverse transcribed. Samples of naive, central memory and regulatory T cells yielded a mean of around 3.4 million reads. Data came from immunoSEQ multiplex PCR; TCRdb stores just in-frame clones and leaves some out. Among nearly 250,000 clones listed, around 65% were seen once. From germline, CDR1 is SGDLS and CDR2 YYNGEE. The CDR3 is made up of 15 amino acids. V shed 0 bases, J shed 7 bases, and the junction held 8 bases outside the gene matches. As regards this clone: Its antigen is unknown.

The chain carries TRBV9 and TRBJ2-5; 8 bases are a match to TRBD2. The clonotype originates from a man younger than 40 in good health. The sequencing input was naive CD4+ T cells from blood. The CDR3: CASSVEGTREGTQYF. The CDR3 nucleotides are TGTGCCAGCAGCGTAGAAGGGACTAGAGAGGGGACCCAGTACTTC.